This TCR beta chain was profiled in a study of response to subunit inactivated influenza vaccine (dated by TCRdb to 2016 to 2018). Looking at the study overall: To follow how T cells responded to a trivalent subunit inactivated influenza vaccine, the researchers relied on deep quantitative profiling of the T cell receptor repertoire. What the work shows at the level of the full study, not this receptor alone: According to the authors, only a limited number of new T cells may be recruited by each seasonal influenza vaccination.

The library was obtained by RT-PCR. Sequencer: Illumina HiSeq 2500. TCRdb's own reprocessing of the public reads used fastp at Q25 and MiXCR and kept productive beta chains. Rows merge per CDR3 protein into single entries with the most common DNA and genes. The sample table contains more than 450,000 distinct CDR3 sequences; only one count was recorded for roughly 8.2% of them. 10% to 15% of the sample belongs to the ten largest clones. The CDR3 covers 11 residues, taking in both the cysteine and the phenylalanine. Only the CDR3 part of the read is kept: 33 bases, read in frame from the first base. V and J lose 7 bases and 3 bases, and a span of 7 bases separates them. The germline V gene sets CDR1 to MNHEY and CDR2 to SVGEGT. In regard to this clonotype: Its antigen target is currently unknown. Within one base of it there is no much larger clone, and no base qualities were kept.

The V and J genes are TRBV6-2 or TRBV6-3 and TRBJ2-7, with no confident D gene call. The starting material was PBMCs from blood, obtained less than 30 months after vaccination. The clonotype was recovered from a man aged 45 to 70 who received an inactivated influenza vaccine. Donor details come from another sample of the same person, matched by shared clones. DNA sequence: TGTGCCAGCAAAGACATCTACGAGCAGTACTTC. Its product reads: CASKDIYEQYF.